This T cell receptor (beta chain) was recovered during a study of beta chain features in type 1 diabetes. Germline V gene lookup returns CDR1 SGHTA and CDR2 FQGNSA. V shed 2 bases and J shed 5 bases, with 12 bases lying between them. This CDR3 contains 14 residues. Findings and caveats of the study: Lower insertion and higher deletion counts appeared at VDJ junctions in type 1 diabetes patients.

The purity of all sorted populations exceeded 95%. What was sequenced were expressed TCRB transcripts, since all of the isolated RNA had been reverse transcribed. Sequencing was performed with immunoSEQ multiplex PCR; in TCRdb, only in-frame clones are kept and a portion is missing. The repertoire holds 120,000 to 150,000 clones, with under 60% as singletons. This clone has a handful of counts. Its antigen is still unknown. Input material: Tregs from blood. The TCR originated in a man between 18 and 35 years old in good health. J is TRBJ2-5 and V is TRBV7-2, with TRBD2 as a possible D gene (6 bases). CDR3: CASSLRFRGETQYF. CDR3 bases: TGTGCCAGCAGCTTAAGATTCCGGGGGGAGACCCAGTACTTC.